The clone carrying this T cell receptor beta chain was counted a single time. Its antigen is unknown. The sequenced patients had an expansion of CD8+CD57+ cells seen by flow cytometry. In all patients, the disease was severe acquired aplastic anemia. The entry originates in a study of CD8+CD57+ T cells in acquired aplastic anemia. On the study more broadly: The average for DNA from sorted CD4+ and CD8+ cells was roughly 3 ug. Study-wide findings and caveats: Sharing between patients and controls was observed for twenty-nine CD8+ CDR3 sequences. Patients and healthy controls showed no significant CD8+ Simpson's diversity difference.

Germline values: CDR1 SGHRS, CDR2 YFSETQ. V shed 4 bases and J shed 5 bases, with 13 bases lying between them. The CDR3 totals 14 residues. Profiles of TCR beta VDJ and CDR3 were generated from a genomic DNA template. TCRdb used MiXCR to reprocess the reads, holding one entry per CDR3 protein. The sample has a few hundred thousand distinct CDR3 sequences; 56% are singletons. The chain couples TRBV5-1 to TRBJ2-1, with D possibly called TRBD1 or TRBD2 (5 bases each). The TCR was taken from a human donor with aplastic anemia. Sequenced sample: sorted CD4+, CD8+, or CD8+CD57+ T cells (not recorded which) from PBMCs. CDR3 nucleotide sequence: TGCGCCAGCAGCAGGGACGCGGCCAACAATGAGCAGTTCTTC. It codes for CASSRDAANNEQFF.